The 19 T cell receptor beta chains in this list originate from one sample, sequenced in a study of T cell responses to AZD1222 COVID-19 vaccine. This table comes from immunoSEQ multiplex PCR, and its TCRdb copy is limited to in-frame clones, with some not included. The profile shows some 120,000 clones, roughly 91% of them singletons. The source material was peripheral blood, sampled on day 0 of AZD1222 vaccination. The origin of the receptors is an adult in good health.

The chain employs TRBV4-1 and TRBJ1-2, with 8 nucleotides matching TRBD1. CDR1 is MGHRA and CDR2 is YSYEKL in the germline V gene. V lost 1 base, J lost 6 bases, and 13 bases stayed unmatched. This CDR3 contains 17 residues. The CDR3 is CASSQALAGGLENGYTF. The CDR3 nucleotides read TGCGCCAGCAGCCAAGCTTTAGCAGGGGGCTTAGAGAATGGCTACACCTTC.

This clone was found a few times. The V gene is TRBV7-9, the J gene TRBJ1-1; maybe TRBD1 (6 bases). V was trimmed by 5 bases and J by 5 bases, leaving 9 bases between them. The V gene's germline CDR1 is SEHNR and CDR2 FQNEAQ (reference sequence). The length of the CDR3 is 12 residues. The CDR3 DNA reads TGTGCCAGCAGCCTCAGGGGTACTGAAGCTTTCTTT. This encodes CASSLRGTEAFF.

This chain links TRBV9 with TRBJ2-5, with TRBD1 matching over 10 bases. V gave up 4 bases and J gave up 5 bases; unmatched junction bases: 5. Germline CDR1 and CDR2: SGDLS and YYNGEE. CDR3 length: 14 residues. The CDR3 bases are TGTGCCAGCAGCCCGACAGGGGGCGCGGAGACCCAGTACTTC. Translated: CASSPTGGAETQYF.

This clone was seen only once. CDR3 region: CASSPPGVLTGRPVYNEQFF. For the CDR3, the DNA is TGTGCCAGCTCACCACCGGGGGTACTGACCGGGCGCCCAGTCTACAATGAGCAGTTCTTC. The rearrangement links TRBV18 to TRBJ2-1; D is possibly TRBD1 or TRBD2 (5 bases each). Germline V gene data show CDR1 as KGHSH and CDR2 as LQKENI. Trimming shortened V by 0 bases and J by 3 bases, and 24 bases separated the two germline ends. The CDR3 is 20 amino acids.

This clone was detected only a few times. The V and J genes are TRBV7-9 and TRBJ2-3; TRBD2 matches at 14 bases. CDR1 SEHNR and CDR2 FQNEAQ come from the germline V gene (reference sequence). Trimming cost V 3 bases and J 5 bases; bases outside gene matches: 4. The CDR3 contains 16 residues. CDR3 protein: CASSFGTSGSGDTQYF. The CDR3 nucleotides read TGTGCCAGCAGCTTTGGGACTAGCGGGAGTGGAGATACGCAGTATTTT.

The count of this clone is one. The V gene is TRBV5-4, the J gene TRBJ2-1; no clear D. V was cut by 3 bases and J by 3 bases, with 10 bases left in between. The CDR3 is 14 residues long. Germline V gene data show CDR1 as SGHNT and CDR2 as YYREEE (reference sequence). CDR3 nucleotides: TGTGCCAGCAGCTCCACCTCCTTCTACAATGAGCAGTTCTTC. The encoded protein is CASSSTSFYNEQFF.

The CDR3 nucleotides read TGTGCCAGCAGTTATGACAGTACCTACGAGCAGTACTTC. Translation gives CASSYDSTYEQYF. The chain links TRBV2 to TRBJ2-7, with D tentatively TRBD1 (5 bases). V was shortened by 5 bases and J by 2 bases, with 10 bases between the two germline ends. Germline V gene data show CDR1 as SNHLY and CDR2 as FYNNEI. CDR3 length equals 13 residues.

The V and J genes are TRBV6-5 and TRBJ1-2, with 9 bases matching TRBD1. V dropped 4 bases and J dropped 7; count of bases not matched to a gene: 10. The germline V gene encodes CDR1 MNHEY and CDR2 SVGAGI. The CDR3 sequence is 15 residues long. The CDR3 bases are TGTGCCAGCAGTTTAAACACCGGGACAGGGTCTGGCTACACCTTC. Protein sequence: CASSLNTGTGSGYTF.

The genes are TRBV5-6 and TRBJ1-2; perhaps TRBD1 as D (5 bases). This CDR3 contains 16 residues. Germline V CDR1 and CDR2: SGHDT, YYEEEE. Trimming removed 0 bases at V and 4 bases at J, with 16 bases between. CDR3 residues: CASSLVSQGSVYGYTF. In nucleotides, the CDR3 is TGTGCCAGCAGCTTGGTTTCCCAGGGTTCCGTCTATGGCTACACCTTC.

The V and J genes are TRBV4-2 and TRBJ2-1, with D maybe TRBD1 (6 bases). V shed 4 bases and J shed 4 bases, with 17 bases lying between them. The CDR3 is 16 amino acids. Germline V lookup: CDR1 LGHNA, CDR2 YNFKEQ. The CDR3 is CASSLGTLTQYNEQFF. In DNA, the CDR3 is TGTGCCAGCAGCCTAGGGACACTCACTCAATACAATGAGCAGTTCTTC.

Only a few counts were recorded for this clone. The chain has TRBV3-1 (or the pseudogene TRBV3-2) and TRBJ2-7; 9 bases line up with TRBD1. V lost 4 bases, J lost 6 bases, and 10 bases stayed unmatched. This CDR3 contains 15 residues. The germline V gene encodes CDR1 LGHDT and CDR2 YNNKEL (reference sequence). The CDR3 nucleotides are TGTGCCAGCAGCCTTACCGGGACAGGGTCTTTCGAGCAGTACTTC. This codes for CASSLTGTGSFEQYF.

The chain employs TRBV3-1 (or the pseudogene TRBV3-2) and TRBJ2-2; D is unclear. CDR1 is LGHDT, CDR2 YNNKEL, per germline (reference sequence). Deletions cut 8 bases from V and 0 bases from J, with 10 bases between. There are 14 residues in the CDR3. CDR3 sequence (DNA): TGTGCCAGCGCCCCCCAGGCGAACACCGGGGAGCTGTTTTTT. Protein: CASAPQANTGELFF.

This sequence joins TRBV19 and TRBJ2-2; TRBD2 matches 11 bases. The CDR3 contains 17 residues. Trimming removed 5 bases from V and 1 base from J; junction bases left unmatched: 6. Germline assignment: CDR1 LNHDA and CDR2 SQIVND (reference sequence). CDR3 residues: CASSSGLAVMNTGELFF. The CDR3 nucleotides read TGTGCCAGTAGTTCGGGACTAGCGGTTATGAACACCGGGGAGCTGTTTTTT.

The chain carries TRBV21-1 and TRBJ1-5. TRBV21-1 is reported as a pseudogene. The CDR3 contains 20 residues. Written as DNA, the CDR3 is TGTGCCAGCAGTGAAAGACGGCAATCAGCCCCCCCCCTCCCGCAGTGTGTCCAGCATTTT. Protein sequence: CASSERRQSAPPLPQCVQHF.

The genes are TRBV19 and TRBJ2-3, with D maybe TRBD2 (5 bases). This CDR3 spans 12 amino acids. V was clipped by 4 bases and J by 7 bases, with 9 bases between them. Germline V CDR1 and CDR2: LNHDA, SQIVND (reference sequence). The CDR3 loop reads CASSTGVNTQYF. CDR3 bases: TGTGCCAGTAGTACCGGGGTGAATACGCAGTATTTT.

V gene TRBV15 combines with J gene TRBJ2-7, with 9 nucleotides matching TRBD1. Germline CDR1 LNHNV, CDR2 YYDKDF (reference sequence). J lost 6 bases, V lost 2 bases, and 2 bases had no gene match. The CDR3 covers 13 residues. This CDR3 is CATSRTTGGEQYF. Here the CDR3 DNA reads TGTGCCACCAGCAGAACGACAGGGGGCGAGCAGTACTTC.

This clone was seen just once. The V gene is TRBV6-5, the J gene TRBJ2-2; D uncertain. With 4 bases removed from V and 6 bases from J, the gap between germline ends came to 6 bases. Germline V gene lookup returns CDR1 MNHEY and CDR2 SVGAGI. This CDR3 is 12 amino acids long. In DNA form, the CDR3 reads TGTGCCAGCAGTTTCTTCGCCGGGGAGCTGTTTTTT. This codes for CASSFFAGELFF.

CDR3 coding DNA: TGTGCCAGCAGTTCCCTGGGACAGGGCTCGAACGAGCAGTACTTC. This encodes CASSSLGQGSNEQYF. This sequence joins TRBV28 and TRBJ2-7; 9 bases map to TRBD1. CDR3 length: 15 residues. The V gene end was trimmed by 4 bases and the J gene end by 5 bases; junction bases not matched to a gene: 9. Looked up from germline, CDR1 is MDHEN and CDR2 is SYDVKM.

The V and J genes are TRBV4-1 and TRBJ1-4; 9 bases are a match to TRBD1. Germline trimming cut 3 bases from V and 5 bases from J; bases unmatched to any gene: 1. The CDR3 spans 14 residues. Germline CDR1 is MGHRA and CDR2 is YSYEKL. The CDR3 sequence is CASSQTGGNEKLFF. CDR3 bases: TGCGCCAGCAGCCAGACAGGGGGGAATGAAAAACTGTTTTTT.